This T cell receptor beta chain was sequenced for a study of blood T cell repertoires in COVID-19. The trim removed 7 bases at V and 4 bases at J, leaving 6 bases unmatched. Per the germline V gene, CDR1 is SNHLY and CDR2 is FYNNEI. The CDR3 spans 13 residues. Generated by immunoSEQ multiplex PCR, the TCRdb table keeps only in-frame clones and is missing some. The sample has 95,000 or so clones, about 88% seen once; the top ten hold approximately 1.2%. The chain links TRBV2 to TRBJ1-1, with 7 bases aligning to TRBD1. The origin of this receptor is an elderly man with active or convalescent COVID-19. Sequenced material: peripheral blood. CDR3 region: CASTQGQSTEAFF. In DNA, the CDR3 is TGTGCCAGCACTCAGGGACAGTCCACTGAAGCTTTCTTT.